Sequencing of this TCR beta chain was carried out in a study of T cells in Graves' hyperthyroidism and ophthalmopathy. Regarding the study as a whole: Most thyroid-expanded clonotypes above 0.001 were also found in blood.

The PBMCs had their origin in 10 ml of fresh peripheral blood. This clonotype was found many times. Its antigen is undetermined. The CDR3 has 13 residues. The germline V and J ends were trimmed by 8 bases and 6 bases, with 14 bases remaining between them. CDR1 MDHEN and CDR2 SYDVKM come from the germline V gene. Amplified regions were TCR beta CDR3 sequences from RNA transcripts. Using the HTBI primer set, a first-round RT-PCR was run on the TCR CDR3. From the multiplex PCR reads, TCRdb called clonotypes with MiXCR, one entry per CDR3 protein. Of about 590,000 distinct CDR3 sequences listed, 12% to 15% were seen once; the top ten hold 7% to 9%.

The material sequenced was blood. The sequence derives from a woman aged 18-35 years with Graves' ophthalmopathy. V gene TRBV28 combines with J gene TRBJ1-5; possible D gene TRBD1, 6 bases. CDR3 in DNA: TGTGCCAGCCATACAGGGAGGATTCAGCCCCAGCATTTT. This sequence encodes CASHTGRIQPQHF.